This is a list of T cell receptor beta chains from one sample in a study of identical twins. Using its own MiXCR run on the 5' RACE reads, TCRdb lists one record per CDR3 protein. The sample lists 1.5 million to 2 million distinct CDR3 sequences, roughly a third seen once, with about 0.27% in the top ten. Material: cord blood. Receptors were obtained from a newborn girl in good health. Each CDR3 is given with its conserved first and last residue. D genes are given only for firm matches. The listing skips clone size in some rows; elsewhere it reads once, few, many or a size class.

TRBV4-1,NA,TRBD1,TRBJ1-2,TGCGCCAGCAGCCAGGCCCCGCTCGCGAGACAGGGGGCTAACTATGGCTACACCTTC,CASSQAPLARQGANYGYTF
TRBV20-1,NA,TRBD2,TRBJ2-3,TGCAGTGCTAGAGATTTCGGGGGGGATTACACAGATACGCAGTATTTT,CSARDFGGDYTDTQYF
TRBV6-1,once,NA,TRBJ1-2,TGTGCCAGCAGTGAAGCGCTTCTGAGAGGCTATGGCTACACCTTC,CASSEALLRGYGYTF
TRBV20-1,NA,NA,TRBJ1-1,TGCAGTGCTACCAATATCCCCCCTGAAGCTTTCTTT,CSATNIPPEAFF
TRBV5-5,NA,NA,TRBJ2-4,TGTGCCAGCAGCTTGAGAGAAGGGGGTCGGTCCAAAAACATTCAGTACTTC,CASSLREGGRSKNIQYF
TRBV5-1,few,TRBD1,TRBJ2-3,TGCGCCAGCAGCTTCCGGGACAGGGCCACAGATACGCAGTATTTT,CASSFRDRATDTQYF
TRBV20-1,NA,NA,TRBJ2-7,TGCAGTGCTAGACAGGGGTCCTACAATGGGCAGTACTTC,CSARQGSYNGQYF
TRBV2,NA,NA,TRBJ2-5,TGTGCCAGCATGGTGATAGCACGGGAGACCCAGTACTTC,CASMVIARETQYF
TRBV6-1,NA,NA,TRBJ2-7,TGTGCCAGCAGTGGCCGGCAGTGGGGGGAGCAGTACTTC,CASSGRQWGEQYF
TRBV12-3/TRBV12-4,few,TRBD1,TRBJ1-1,TGTGCCAGCAGTTTAGGGGGGACAGGGAGAGGCGTGAACACTGAAGCTTTCTTT,CASSLGGTGRGVNTEAFF
TRBV2,NA,TRBD1,TRBJ1-6,TGTGCCAGCAGTGGAGGACAGGTCTCTAATTCACCCCTCCACTTT,CASSGGQVSNSPLHF
TRBV7-2,many,NA,TRBJ2-7,TGTGCCAGCAGCCCGTCCGGAGGCTCCTACAATGAGCAGTACTTC,CASSPSGGSYNEQYF
TRBV4-2,NA,NA,TRBJ2-2,TGTGCCAGCAGCCAAGATGATTGGGAGGCGGACACCGGGGAGCTGTTTTTT,CASSQDDWEADTGELFF
TRBV7-8,NA,TRBD1,TRBJ1-6,TGTGCCAGCAGCCCAAGACAGGGGGCCCGCAATTCACCCCTCCACTTT,CASSPRQGARNSPLHF
TRBV4-2,NA,TRBD2,TRBJ2-7,TGTGCCAGCAGCCAAGTTGGCGGGCTAGCGGGAGTCAATGAGCAGTACTTC,CASSQVGGLAGVNEQYF
TRBV5-6,NA,NA,TRBJ1-1,TGTGCCAGCAGCTTCAGCACCTGGTCCTCTGAAGCTTTCTTT,CASSFSTWSSEAFF
TRBV7-9,few,NA,TRBJ2-1,TGTGCCAGCAGCTTAGTTCTGGGGGAGGCCCAGTTCTTC,CASSLVLGEAQFF
TRBV6-1,NA,NA,TRBJ1-2,TGTGCCAGCAGTGAACACAGTACTAACTATGGCTACACCTTC,CASSEHSTNYGYTF
TRBV19,NA,TRBD1,TRBJ1-4,TGTGCCAGTAGTTTCCGACAGGGTGAAAAACTGTTTTTT,CASSFRQGEKLFF
TRBV13,NA,NA,TRBJ1-4,TGTGCCAGCAGCTTAGGACCGCCAACTAATGAAAAACTGTTTTTT,CASSLGPPTNEKLFF
TRBV12-5,few,TRBD2,TRBJ2-5,TGTGCTAGTGGTTGGGACTATGCCGGGACCCAGTACTTC,CASGWDYAGTQYF
TRBV6-5,few,TRBD1,TRBJ1-5,TGTGCCACCCAAACCCGACAGGGGGGCAATCAGCCCCAGCATTTT,CATQTRQGGNQPQHF
TRBV4-1,NA,TRBD2,TRBJ2-4,TGCGCCAGCAGCCACCCCGGGACTAGCCCCAAAAACATTCAGTACTTC,CASSHPGTSPKNIQYF